A selection of T cell receptor beta chains follows, all from one sample in a study of cytomegalovirus exposure and HLA in healthy donors. Profiling relied on immunoSEQ multiplex PCR, and the TCRdb table lists in-frame clones only, not all of them. The data show about 130,000 clones, about two thirds seen once. Sequencing was performed on PBMCs. Receptors originate from a man aged 25 to 40 in good health and CMV-seronegative. Both conserved end residues are trimmed from each CDR3. Each record gives: clone size, V gene, D gene, J gene, CDR3 protein. D genes are given only for firm matches. Not every row has a clone size; where given, it reads once, few, many or a size class.

NA,TRBV7-9,NA,TRBJ1-2,SSSFPFQGFYGYT
once,TRBV4-2,NA,TRBJ2-7,ASSARGEYEQY
NA,TRBV18,TRBD1,TRBJ2-1,ASSPNRAGGNEQF
once,TRBV30,NA,TRBJ1-1,AWYPGRSRYTEAF
few,TRBV18,TRBD2,TRBJ2-3,ASSPLVGLAGEGSPDTQY
NA,TRBV6-5,TRBD1,TRBJ1-2,ASSDRVWGYT
NA,TRBV9,TRBD2,TRBJ2-3,ASSVGSGLVTDTQY
NA,TRBV7-2,NA,TRBJ2-7,ASSPGAQGYEQY
once,TRBV27,TRBD1,TRBJ1-1,ASRTGGNTEAF
few,TRBV21-1,NA,TRBJ1-6,ASSKARGTGWVSPLH
once,TRBV30,TRBD2,TRBJ2-7,AWRSGGASYEQY
NA,TRBV7-8,TRBD2,TRBJ2-5,ASSLRGDQETQY
few,TRBV4-3,NA,TRBJ2-3,ASSQRGQAWGADTQY
NA,TRBV7-9,NA,NA,ASSLGNSYEQY
NA,TRBV6-6,NA,TRBJ1-4,ASSYNREGPLF
NA,TRBV19,NA,TRBJ1-6,ASSMAPILGAPLH
NA,TRBV6-4,TRBD2,TRBJ2-3,ASSDRLAGGTDTQY
NA,TRBV5-4,NA,TRBJ1-1,ASSFTLNTEAF
few,TRBV7-3,NA,TRBJ2-2,ASSLVGGQNTGELF
NA,TRBV5-4,TRBD1,TRBJ2-1,ASSRDRYNEQF
NA,TRBV7-9,NA,TRBJ1-2,SSSPLDMSNYGYT
NA,TRBV7-8,NA,TRBJ1-5,ASSLGNGVRGNQPQH
few,TRBV5-6,TRBD1,TRBJ1-5,ASSLDRGNSNQPQH
NA,TRBV5-1,NA,TRBJ2-2,ASSLVGRGELF
NA,TRBV2,TRBD1,NA,ASTGTGMSYEQY
few,TRBV7-6,NA,TRBJ2-5,ASSFTEETQY
NA,TRBV6-5,TRBD1,TRBJ2-7,ASIQDRAYEQY
NA,TRBV30,NA,TRBJ1-2,ACGTTNYGYT
few,TRBV30,TRBD1,TRBJ1-2,AWSAQRYRGAYYGYT
NA,TRBV7-9,NA,TRBJ2-7,ASSSEGGRYEQY
few,TRBV5-1,TRBD2,TRBJ2-1,ASSASGGAMNEQF
NA,TRBV7-9,NA,TRBJ1-1,ASSHRTPMNTEAF
NA,TRBV29-1,NA,TRBJ1-1,SVEDGVGGEAF
NA,TRBV5-1,TRBD1,TRBJ2-7,ASSSAVTGTGDIYEQY
NA,TRBV7-6,NA,TRBJ2-5,ASSLRRGETQY
NA,TRBV15,TRBD1,TRBJ2-7,ATSSPSTGGEQY
NA,TRBV5-1,TRBD2,TRBJ2-3,ASRPSGGAGDTQY
NA,TRBV5-4,TRBD2,TRBJ2-3,ASSLGSGVSTDTQY
NA,TRBV11-2,TRBD2,TRBJ2-5,ASSPTTGGAETQY
NA,TRBV28,NA,TRBJ2-5,ASGIRVPETQY
NA,TRBV5-4,NA,TRBJ2-1,ASKGGHEQF
NA,TRBV4-2,TRBD2,TRBJ2-3,ASSQRGLAGGADTQY
NA,TRBV7-9,TRBD1,TRBJ1-2,ASSSRTGGNYGYT
NA,TRBV28,NA,TRBJ1-6,ASSGLRRALGSPLH
NA,TRBV5-8,NA,TRBJ2-1,ASSLGQGYNEQF
NA,TRBV27,TRBD1,TRBJ1-5,ASRTGSPNQPQH